Listed below are T cell receptor beta chains from one sample, sequenced in a study of STAT5B mutations in CD4+ large granular lymphocyte leukemia. Sequencing used immunoSEQ multiplex PCR; TCRdb keeps in-frame clones, though not all of them. Among 40,000 to 55,000 clones listed, 65% to 90% were seen once. Specimen: CD4+ T cells from blood buffy coats. The receptors come from a human donor in good health. CDR3s leave out the opening cysteine and the closing phenylalanine or tryptophan. The D gene is left open where the match is weak. Expanded clones are given a class, and other clones once, few, many or no size at all.

>TRBV29-1|NA|TRBD1|TRBJ1-2|12
SVDGTGSRYGYT
>TRBV5-6|NA|TRBD1|TRBJ1-2|12
ASSRGQVKSGYT
>TRBV7-3|NA|NA|TRBJ2-5|11
ASSTDPQETQY
>TRBV5-4|NA|NA|TRBJ1-3|13
ASSLVGVGGNTIY
>TRBV7-3|NA|TRBD2|TRBJ2-2|15
ASSLTRSSGRGGELF
>TRBV18|once|TRBD2|TRBJ2-3|14
ASSPVAGLGTDTQY
>TRBV2|once|TRBD1|TRBJ2-7|12
ASSFTGGTYEQY
>TRBV7-8|NA|TRBD2|TRBJ2-1|14
ASSLFSGISYNEQF
>TRBV11-2|NA|NA|TRBJ2-3|10
ASSLGTDTQY
>TRBV6-1|NA|NA|TRBJ2-5|10
ASSEVGETQY
>TRBV28|once|NA|TRBJ1-1|9
ASSLYTEAF
>TRBV2|NA|NA|TRBJ1-4|11
ASSYAPRGKLF
>TRBV15|NA|NA|TRBJ2-1|12
ATSRDRSADEQF
>TRBV2|NA|NA|TRBJ2-3|13
ASSEGQVWTDTQY
>TRBV11-2|NA|NA|TRBJ1-1|13
ASSIAGGGNTEAF
>TRBV6-1|NA|NA|TRBJ2-2|13
ASRIGQMNTGELF
>TRBV5-6|NA|TRBD2|TRBJ2-3|13
ASSPAGVIPDTQY
>TRBV6-1|NA|NA|TRBJ2-1|11
AIAQEHYNEQF
>TRBV27|NA|NA|TRBJ2-7|12
ASSRDETSYEQY
>TRBV7-2|NA|NA|TRBJ1-2|12
ASSSTDGRYGYT
>TRBV28|NA|NA|TRBJ1-2|10
ASSSQGYGYT
>TRBV7-9|NA|NA|TRBJ2-7|11
ASSSTGPYEQY
>TRBV10-3|NA|NA|TRBJ2-2|14
AISADGGTNTGELF
>TRBV6-5|NA|NA|NA|12
ASSLFAPPYEQY
>TRBV7-9|once|NA|TRBJ1-3|12
ASSQGISGNTIY
>TRBV9|once|TRBD2|TRBJ2-1|13
ASSVEGLAGNEQF
>TRBV6-6|NA|NA|TRBJ2-1|11
ASSLTGYNEQF
>TRBV7-9|NA|TRBD1|TRBJ2-7|12
ASSLETGSYEQY
>TRBV14|NA|NA|TRBJ1-2|11
ASSPKGVYGYT
>TRBV19|once|NA|TRBJ1-2|13
ASSTPQVGDYGYT
>TRBV7-2|NA|NA|TRBJ2-3|13
ASSLDRLLGDTQY
>TRBV4-2|NA|TRBD1|TRBJ1-1|14
ASSQDLRGGDSRYF
>TRBV2|NA|NA|TRBJ2-7|12
ASTLRGQSYEQY
>TRBV7-2|NA|NA|TRBJ2-2|13
ASSLVGWATGELF
>TRBV5-1|NA|TRBD1|TRBJ1-2|12
ASSFRDSNYGYT
>TRBV7-9|once|TRBD2|TRBJ2-5|12
ASNLAGAGETQY
>TRBV7-9|few|NA|TRBJ2-7|11
ASSLNTLGEQY
>TRBV6-1|few|TRBD1|TRBJ1-1|12
ASRLTGQNTEAF
>TRBV5-4|NA|TRBD2|TRBJ2-1|15
ASSSPDGGRVYNEQF
>TRBV5-1|NA|TRBD2|TRBJ2-1|14
ASSPAPSGSYNEQF
>TRBV6-5|NA|NA|TRBJ2-7|13
ASSYSAQDLYEQY
>TRBV7-8|few|NA|TRBJ2-7|12
ASSLERGNYEQY
>TRBV5-1|once|NA|TRBJ2-5|13
ASSLAVTGGKTQY
>TRBV27|once|NA|TRBJ2-3|13
ASSPGGLSTDTQY
>TRBV5-5|NA|NA|TRBJ1-2|12
ASSEGPGHGGYT
>TRBV28|NA|TRBD1|TRBJ2-1|9
ASSFRDRDF
>TRBV10-3|NA|TRBD2|TRBJ2-1|12
ATGTSGSPYEQF
>TRBV4-1|NA|NA|TRBJ1-5|11
ASSQRTDRPQH
>TRBV27|few|TRBD1|TRBJ2-7|14
ASRPGRRTGGEEQY
>TRBV5-1|NA|NA|TRBJ2-1|10
ASSWGVGEQF
>TRBV6-6|NA|NA|TRBJ1-4|12
ASRAVGPDEKLF
>TRBV2|NA|TRBD2|TRBJ2-1|14
ASREGRTSAPNEQF
>TRBV6-1|NA|TRBD1|TRBJ2-1|13
ASITGVGSYNEQF